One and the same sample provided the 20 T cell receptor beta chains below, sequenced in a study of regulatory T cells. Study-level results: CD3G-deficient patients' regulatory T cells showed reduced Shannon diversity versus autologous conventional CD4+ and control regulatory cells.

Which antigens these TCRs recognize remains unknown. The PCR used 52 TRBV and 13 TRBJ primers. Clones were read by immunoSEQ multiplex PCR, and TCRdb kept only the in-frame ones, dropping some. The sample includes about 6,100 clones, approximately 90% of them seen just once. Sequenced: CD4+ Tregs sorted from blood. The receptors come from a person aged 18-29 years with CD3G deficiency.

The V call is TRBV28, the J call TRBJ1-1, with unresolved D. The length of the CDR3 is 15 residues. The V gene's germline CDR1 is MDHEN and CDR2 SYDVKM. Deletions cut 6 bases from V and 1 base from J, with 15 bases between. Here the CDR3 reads CASSPPWSGNTEAFF. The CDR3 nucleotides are TGTGCCAGCAGCCCTCCTTGGAGTGGGAACACTGAAGCTTTCTTT.

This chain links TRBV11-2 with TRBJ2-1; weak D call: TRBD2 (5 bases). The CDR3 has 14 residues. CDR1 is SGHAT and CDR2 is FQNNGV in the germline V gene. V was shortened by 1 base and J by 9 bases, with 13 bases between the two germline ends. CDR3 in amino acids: CASSLGLRGPEQFF. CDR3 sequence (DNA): TGTGCCAGCAGCTTAGGGCTTCGCGGGCCTGAGCAGTTCTTC.

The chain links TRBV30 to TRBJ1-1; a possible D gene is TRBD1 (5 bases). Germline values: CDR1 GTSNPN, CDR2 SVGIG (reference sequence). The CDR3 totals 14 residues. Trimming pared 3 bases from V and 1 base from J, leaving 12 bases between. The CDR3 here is CAWSRGFSNTEAFF. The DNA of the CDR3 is TGTGCCTGGAGCCGGGGGTTCTCGAACACTGAAGCTTTCTTT.

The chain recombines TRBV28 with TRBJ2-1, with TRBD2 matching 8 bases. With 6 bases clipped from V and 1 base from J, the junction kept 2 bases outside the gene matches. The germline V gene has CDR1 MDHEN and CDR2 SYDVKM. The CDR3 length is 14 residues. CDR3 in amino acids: CASRPGGSYNEQFF. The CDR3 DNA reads TGTGCCAGCAGACCGGGAGGGTCCTACAATGAGCAGTTCTTC.

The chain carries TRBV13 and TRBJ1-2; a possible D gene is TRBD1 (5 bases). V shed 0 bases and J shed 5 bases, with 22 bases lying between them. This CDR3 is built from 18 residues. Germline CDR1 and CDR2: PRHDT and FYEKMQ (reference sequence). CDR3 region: CASSLGPGRGAPKYGYTF. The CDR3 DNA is TGTGCCAGCAGCTTAGGCCCGGGCCGAGGGGCCCCAAAATATGGCTACACCTTC.

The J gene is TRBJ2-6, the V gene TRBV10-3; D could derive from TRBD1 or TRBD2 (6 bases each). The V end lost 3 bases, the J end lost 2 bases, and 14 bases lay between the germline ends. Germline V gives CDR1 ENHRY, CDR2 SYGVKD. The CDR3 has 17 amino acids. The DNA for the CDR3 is TGTGCCATCAGTGAATTCTTGGGGGGCGCTGGGGCCAACGTCCTGACTTTC. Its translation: CAISEFLGGAGANVLTF.

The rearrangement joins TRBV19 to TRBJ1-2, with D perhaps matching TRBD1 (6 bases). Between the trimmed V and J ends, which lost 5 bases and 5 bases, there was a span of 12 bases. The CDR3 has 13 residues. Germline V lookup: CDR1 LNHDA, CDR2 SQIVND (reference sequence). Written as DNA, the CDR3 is TGTGCCAGTAGTCCACGGACAGTGTATGGCTACACCTTC. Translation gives CASSPRTVYGYTF.

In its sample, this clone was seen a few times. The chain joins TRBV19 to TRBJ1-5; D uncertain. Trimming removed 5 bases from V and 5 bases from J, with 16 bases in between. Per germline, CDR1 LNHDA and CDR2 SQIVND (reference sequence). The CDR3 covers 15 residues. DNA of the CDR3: TGTGCCAGTAGTCCCCGGGTGGCAGTCTATCAGCCCCAGCATTTT. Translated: CASSPRVAVYQPQHF.

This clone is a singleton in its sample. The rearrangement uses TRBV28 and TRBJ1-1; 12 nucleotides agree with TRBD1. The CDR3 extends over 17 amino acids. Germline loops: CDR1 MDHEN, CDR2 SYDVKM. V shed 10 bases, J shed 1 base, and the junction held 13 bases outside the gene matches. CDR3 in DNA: TGTGCCACAAACCGGGGACAGGGGGCGTTTAAGAACACTGAAGCTTTCTTT. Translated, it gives CATNRGQGAFKNTEAFF.

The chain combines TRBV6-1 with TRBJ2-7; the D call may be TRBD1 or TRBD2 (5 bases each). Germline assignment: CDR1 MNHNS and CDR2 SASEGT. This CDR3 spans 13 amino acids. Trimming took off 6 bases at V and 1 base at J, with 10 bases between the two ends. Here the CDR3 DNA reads TGTGCCAGCAGCCGGGACGGGTCCTACGAGCAGTACTTC. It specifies CASSRDGSYEQYF.

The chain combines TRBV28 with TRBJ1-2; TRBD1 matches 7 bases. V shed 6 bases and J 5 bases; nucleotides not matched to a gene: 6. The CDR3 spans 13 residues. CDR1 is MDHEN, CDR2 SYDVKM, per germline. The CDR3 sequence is CASSQGDSYGYTF. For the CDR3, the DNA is TGTGCCAGCAGCCAGGGGGACTCGTATGGCTACACCTTC.

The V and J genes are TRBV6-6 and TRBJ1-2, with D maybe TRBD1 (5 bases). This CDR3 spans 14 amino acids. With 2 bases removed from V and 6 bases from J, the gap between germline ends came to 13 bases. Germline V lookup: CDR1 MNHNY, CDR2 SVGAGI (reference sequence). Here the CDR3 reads CASSYLSGKDGYTF. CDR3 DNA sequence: TGTGCCAGCAGTTACCTATCAGGGAAGGATGGCTACACCTTC.

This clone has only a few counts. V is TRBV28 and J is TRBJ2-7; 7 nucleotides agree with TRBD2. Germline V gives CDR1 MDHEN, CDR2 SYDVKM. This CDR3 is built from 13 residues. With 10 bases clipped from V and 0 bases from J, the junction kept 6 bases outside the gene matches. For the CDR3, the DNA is TGTGCCACCCAGGGACTAATCTCCTACGAGCAGTACTTC. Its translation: CATQGLISYEQYF.

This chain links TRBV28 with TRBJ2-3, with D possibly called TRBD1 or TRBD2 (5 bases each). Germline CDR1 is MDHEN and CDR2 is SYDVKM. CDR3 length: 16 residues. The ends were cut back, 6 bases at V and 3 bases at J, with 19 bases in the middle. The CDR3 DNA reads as TGTGCCAGCAGCTCCAGTAGAGGGGATAGGACAGATACGCAGTATTTT. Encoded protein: CASSSSRGDRTDTQYF.

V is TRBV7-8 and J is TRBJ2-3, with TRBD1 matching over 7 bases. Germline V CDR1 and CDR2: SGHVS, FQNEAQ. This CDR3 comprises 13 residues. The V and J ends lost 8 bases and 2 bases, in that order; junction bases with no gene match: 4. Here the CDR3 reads CASSGQITDTQYF. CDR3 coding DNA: TGTGCCAGCTCGGGACAGATCACAGATACGCAGTATTTT.

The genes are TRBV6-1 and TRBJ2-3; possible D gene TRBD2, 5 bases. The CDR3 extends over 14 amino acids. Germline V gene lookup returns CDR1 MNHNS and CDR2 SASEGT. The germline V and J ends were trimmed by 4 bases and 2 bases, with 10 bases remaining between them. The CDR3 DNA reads TGTGCCAGCAGTGGAGAGCGGAACACAGATACGCAGTATTTT. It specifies CASSGERNTDTQYF.

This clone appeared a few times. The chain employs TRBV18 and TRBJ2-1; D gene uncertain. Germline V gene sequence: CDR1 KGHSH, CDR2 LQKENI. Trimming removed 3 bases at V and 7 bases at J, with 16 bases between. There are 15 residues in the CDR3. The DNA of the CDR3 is TGTGCCAGCTCACCTGCGAGGCGATTGGGGAATGAGCAGTTCTTC. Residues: CASSPARRLGNEQFF. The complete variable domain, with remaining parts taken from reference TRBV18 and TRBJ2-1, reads NAGVMQNPRHLVRRRGQEARLRCSPMKGHSHVYWYRQLPEEGLKFMVYLQKENIIDESGMPKERFSAEFPKEGPSILRIQQVVRGDSAAYFCASSPARRLGNEQFFGPGTRLTVL.

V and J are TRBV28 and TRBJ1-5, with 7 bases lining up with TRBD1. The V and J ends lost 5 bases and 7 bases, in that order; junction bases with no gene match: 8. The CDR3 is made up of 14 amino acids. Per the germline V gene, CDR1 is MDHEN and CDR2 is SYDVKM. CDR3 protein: CASSPDRVGQPQHF. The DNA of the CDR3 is TGTGCCAGCAGTCCAGACAGGGTAGGGCAGCCCCAGCATTTT. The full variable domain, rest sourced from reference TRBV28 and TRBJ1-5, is DVKVTQSSRYLVKRTGEKVFLECVQDMDHENMFWYRQDPGLGLRLIYFSYDVKMKEKGDIPEGYSVSREKKERFSLILESASTNQTSMYLCASSPDRVGQPQHFGDGTRLSIL.

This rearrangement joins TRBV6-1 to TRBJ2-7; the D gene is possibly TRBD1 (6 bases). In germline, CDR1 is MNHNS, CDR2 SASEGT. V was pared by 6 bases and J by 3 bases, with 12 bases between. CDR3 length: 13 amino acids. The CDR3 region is CASRRGIGYEQYF. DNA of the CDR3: TGTGCCAGCAGGAGGGGGATTGGCTACGAGCAGTACTTC.

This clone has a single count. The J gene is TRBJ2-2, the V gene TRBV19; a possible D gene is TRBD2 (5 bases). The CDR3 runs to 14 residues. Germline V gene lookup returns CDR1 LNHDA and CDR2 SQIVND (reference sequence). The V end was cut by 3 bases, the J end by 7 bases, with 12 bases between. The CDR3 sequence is CASSISGRGGELFF. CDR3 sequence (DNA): TGTGCCAGTAGTATCAGTGGCCGGGGCGGGGAGCTGTTTTTT.